The clone carrying this TCR beta chain was seen repeatedly, ten times or more. No antigen is known for it. Repertoires were generated with immunoSEQ multiplex PCR, while TCRdb's copy carries only in-frame clones and drops some. The table has 110,000 to 150,000 clones, 76% seen once. This record belongs to a study of cytotoxic CD8 clonotypes in ibrutinib-treated CLL. Study background: Responses: approximately 25 partial, 2 complete; after median around 70 months, around 14 stayed remitted, some twelve progressed.

Extraction of approximately 2 micrograms of genomic DNA from cryopreserved PBMCs supplied material for TCR beta libraries. The ends lost 3 bases at V and 5 bases at J; junction bases unmatched: 7. The germline V gene has CDR1 SGHDT and CDR2 YYEEEE. The CDR3 consists of 15 residues. Study-wide results and caveats: Public clonotypes, rarely seen, contracted or held steady on treatment.

The chain uses TRBV5-6 and TRBJ2-5; 10 positions match TRBD1. This TCR was recovered from a human donor with chronic lymphocytic leukemia. Here the sequenced sample was PBMCs, taken after 24 months of ibrutinib treatment. The chain's CDR3 is CASSYGTGVGETQYF. DNA of the CDR3: TGTGCCAGCAGCTACGGGACAGGGGTTGGGGAGACCCAGTACTTC.